The rows below give T cell receptor beta chains drawn from one sample of a study of blood T cell repertoires in COVID-19. The table came from immunoSEQ multiplex PCR; TCRdb's copy has only in-frame clones and leaves some out. The top ten clones hold roughly 7.1% of a sample with about 180,000 clones, under 90% of them seen once. Input material: peripheral blood. These receptors all stem from a human donor in a cohort sampled during active COVID-19. Both conserved end residues are part of each CDR3. A D gene is named only where the DNA matches it firmly. Clone size, where shown, is once, few, many, or a class for clones that have expanded.

j_call	d_call	v_call	clone_size	cdr3_aa	cdr3_nt
TRBJ1-1	.	TRBV7-2	once	CASSPWEANTEAFF	TGTGCCAGCAGCCCGTGGGAGGCGAACACTGAAGCTTTCTTT
TRBJ1-6	TRBD1	TRBV6-2/TRBV6-3	.	CASSPRTGLDNSPLHF	TGTGCCAGCAGCCCCCGGACAGGGTTAGACAATTCACCCCTCCACTTT
TRBJ1-4	.	TRBV6-1	.	CASSEGPVFEKLFF	TGTGCCAGCAGTGAAGGGCCAGTTTTTGAAAAACTGTTTTTT
TRBJ2-7	.	TRBV3-1/TRBV3-2	few	CASQRDPHEQYF	TGTGCCAGCCAACGGGATCCCCACGAGCAGTACTTC
TRBJ2-1	TRBD2	TRBV9	.	CASSVSGTSGYNEQFF	TGTGCCAGCAGCGTCTCCGGGACTAGCGGCTACAATGAGCAGTTCTTC
TRBJ2-7	.	TRBV19	many	CASSPDRNGVFEQYF	TGTGCCAGTAGTCCCGACAGGAATGGAGTCTTCGAGCAGTACTTC
TRBJ1-2	TRBD1	TRBV7-7	.	CASSLQGDRTYGYTF	TGTGCTAGCAGCTTACAGGGGGACAGGACCTATGGCTACACCTTC
TRBJ2-1	TRBD2	TRBV9	few	CASSYSGGVYNEQFF	TGTGCCAGCAGCTATAGCGGGGGAGTATACAATGAGCAGTTCTTC
TRBJ1-2	.	TRBV6-1	.	CASSETVWTANYGYTF	TGTGCCAGCAGTGAGACGGTTTGGACAGCTAACTATGGCTACACCTTC
TRBJ1-2	.	TRBV12-3/TRBV12-4	.	CASRFPAGGYTF	TGTGCCAGCAGATTCCCGGCGGGAGGCTACACCTTC
TRBJ2-7	.	TRBV13	.	CASSPQGSYEQYF	TGTGCCAGCAGCCCGCAGGGTTCCTACGAGCAGTACTTC
TRBJ2-5	TRBD1	TRBV12-3/TRBV12-4	.	CASSPTGAETQYF	TGTGCCAGCAGTCCAACAGGGGCAGAGACCCAGTACTTC
TRBJ2-5	TRBD1	TRBV11-3	.	CASSRDREETQYF	TGTGCCAGCAGCCGTGACAGGGAGGAGACCCAGTACTTC
TRBJ2-1	TRBD1	TRBV9	once	CASSPSQGVGLYNEQFF	TGTGCCAGCAGCCCTTCTCAGGGGGTGGGGCTCTACAATGAGCAGTTCTTC
TRBJ1-5	TRBD1	TRBV6-5	once	CATATLGTDNQPQHF	TGTGCCACCGCAACCCTCGGGACAGATAATCAGCCCCAGCATTTT
TRBJ2-6	.	TRBV15	.	CATSRDRASGANVLTF	TGTGCCACCAGCAGAGACAGGGCCTCAGGGGCCAACGTCCTGACTTTC
TRBJ1-2	TRBD1	TRBV19	.	CASMFQGASGYTF	TGTGCCAGTATGTTCCAGGGGGCGTCTGGCTACACCTTC
TRBJ2-5	TRBD1	TRBV2	.	CASSLELGQGPQETQYF	TGTGCCAGCAGTTTGGAACTCGGACAGGGGCCCCAAGAGACCCAGTACTTC
TRBJ2-7	TRBD1	TRBV15	.	CASARGSSYEQYF	TGTGCCTCAGCCAGGGGGAGCTCCTACGAGCAGTACTTC
TRBJ2-7	TRBD1	TRBV6-1	.	CASSEDRNSYEQYF	TGTGCCAGCAGTGAGGACAGGAACTCCTACGAGCAGTACTTC
TRBJ2-7	.	TRBV12-3/TRBV12-4	.	CASSGRDYEQYF	TGTGCCAGCAGTGGCCGGGACTACGAGCAGTACTTC
TRBJ1-1	.	TRBV7-9	.	CASSLVSGGNTEAFF	TGTGCCAGCAGCTTAGTTTCTGGAGGGAACACTGAAGCTTTCTTT
TRBJ1-2	TRBD1	TRBV30	.	CAWSDRGTYGYTF	TGTGCCTGGTCCGACAGGGGGACTTATGGCTACACCTTC
TRBJ2-1	TRBD2	TRBV6-2/TRBV6-3	once	CASSTLAGEYNEQFF	TGTGCCAGCAGTACCTTAGCGGGGGAGTACAATGAGCAGTTCTTC
TRBJ1-6	.	TRBV3-1/TRBV3-2	.	CASSQGHRSSYNSPLHF	TGTGCCAGCAGTCAAGGTCACAGGAGCTCCTATAATTCACCCCTCCACTTT
TRBJ2-1	.	TRBV29-1	few	CSVESRSGEQFF	TGCAGCGTTGAGAGTAGGTCGGGTGAGCAGTTCTTC
TRBJ1-1	.	TRBV27	.	CASSFGGKAFF	TGTGCCAGCAGTTTTGGGGGGAAAGCTTTCTTT
TRBJ1-2	TRBD1	TRBV5-5	once	CASSPRDRAGYGYTF	TGTGCCAGCAGCCCTAGGGACAGGGCTGGCTATGGCTACACCTTC
TRBJ1-1	TRBD1	TRBV29-1	.	CSDQRGTGAAFF	TGCAGCGACCAGAGGGGCACAGGGGCGGCTTTCTTT
TRBJ1-1	TRBD1	TRBV3-1/TRBV3-2	.	CASSQGPRQGGLNTEAFF	TGTGCCAGCAGCCAAGGTCCCCGACAGGGGGGCCTGAACACTGAAGCTTTCTTT
TRBJ2-1	.	TRBV3-1/TRBV3-2	.	CASSPSELFANEQFF	TGTGCCAGCAGCCCTTCCGAGCTTTTTGCGAATGAGCAGTTCTTC
TRBJ1-1	TRBD1	TRBV10-1	few	CASSYTRDRGPTEAFF	TGCGCCAGCTCTTACACCCGGGACAGGGGACCCACTGAAGCTTTCTTT
TRBJ2-1	.	TRBV5-4	few	CASSAVLPGNEQFF	TGTGCCAGCAGCGCGGTCCTTCCGGGCAATGAGCAGTTCTTC
TRBJ2-6	.	TRBV9	.	CASSARGLLGANVLTF	TGTGCCAGCAGCGCCCGGGGGTTACTTGGGGCCAACGTCCTGACTTTC
TRBJ1-4	.	TRBV23-1	.	CASSQSRRVGEKLFF	TGCGCCAGCAGTCAATCGCGGAGGGTAGGTGAAAAACTGTTTTTT
TRBJ1-4	TRBD1	TRBV15	.	CATSRLQGSNEKLFF	TGTGCCACCAGCAGGTTACAGGGGTCTAATGAAAAACTGTTTTTT
TRBJ2-1	TRBD2	TRBV4-2	.	CASSQGAAGGYNEQFF	TGTGCCAGCAGCCAAGGAGCAGCGGGGGGGTACAATGAGCAGTTCTTC
TRBJ2-7	TRBD1	TRBV11-2	.	CASSSGGQAYEQYF	TGTGCCAGCAGCTCAGGGGGTCAGGCCTACGAGCAGTACTTC
TRBJ2-6	.	TRBV6-5	.	CASSFRGTGANVLTF	TGTGCCAGCAGTTTCAGGGGAACTGGGGCCAACGTCCTGACTTTC
TRBJ1-2	.	TRBV14	.	CASRPTVGYGYTF	TGTGCCAGCAGACCGACTGTCGGGTATGGCTACACCTTC
TRBJ1-2	.	TRBV6-5	few	CASTGHYNYGYTF	TGTGCCAGCACCGGCCACTATAACTATGGCTACACCTTC
TRBJ2-5	TRBD2	TRBV7-7	.	CASSLSGGSETQYF	TGTGCTAGCAGCTTAAGCGGGGGGTCAGAGACCCAGTACTTC